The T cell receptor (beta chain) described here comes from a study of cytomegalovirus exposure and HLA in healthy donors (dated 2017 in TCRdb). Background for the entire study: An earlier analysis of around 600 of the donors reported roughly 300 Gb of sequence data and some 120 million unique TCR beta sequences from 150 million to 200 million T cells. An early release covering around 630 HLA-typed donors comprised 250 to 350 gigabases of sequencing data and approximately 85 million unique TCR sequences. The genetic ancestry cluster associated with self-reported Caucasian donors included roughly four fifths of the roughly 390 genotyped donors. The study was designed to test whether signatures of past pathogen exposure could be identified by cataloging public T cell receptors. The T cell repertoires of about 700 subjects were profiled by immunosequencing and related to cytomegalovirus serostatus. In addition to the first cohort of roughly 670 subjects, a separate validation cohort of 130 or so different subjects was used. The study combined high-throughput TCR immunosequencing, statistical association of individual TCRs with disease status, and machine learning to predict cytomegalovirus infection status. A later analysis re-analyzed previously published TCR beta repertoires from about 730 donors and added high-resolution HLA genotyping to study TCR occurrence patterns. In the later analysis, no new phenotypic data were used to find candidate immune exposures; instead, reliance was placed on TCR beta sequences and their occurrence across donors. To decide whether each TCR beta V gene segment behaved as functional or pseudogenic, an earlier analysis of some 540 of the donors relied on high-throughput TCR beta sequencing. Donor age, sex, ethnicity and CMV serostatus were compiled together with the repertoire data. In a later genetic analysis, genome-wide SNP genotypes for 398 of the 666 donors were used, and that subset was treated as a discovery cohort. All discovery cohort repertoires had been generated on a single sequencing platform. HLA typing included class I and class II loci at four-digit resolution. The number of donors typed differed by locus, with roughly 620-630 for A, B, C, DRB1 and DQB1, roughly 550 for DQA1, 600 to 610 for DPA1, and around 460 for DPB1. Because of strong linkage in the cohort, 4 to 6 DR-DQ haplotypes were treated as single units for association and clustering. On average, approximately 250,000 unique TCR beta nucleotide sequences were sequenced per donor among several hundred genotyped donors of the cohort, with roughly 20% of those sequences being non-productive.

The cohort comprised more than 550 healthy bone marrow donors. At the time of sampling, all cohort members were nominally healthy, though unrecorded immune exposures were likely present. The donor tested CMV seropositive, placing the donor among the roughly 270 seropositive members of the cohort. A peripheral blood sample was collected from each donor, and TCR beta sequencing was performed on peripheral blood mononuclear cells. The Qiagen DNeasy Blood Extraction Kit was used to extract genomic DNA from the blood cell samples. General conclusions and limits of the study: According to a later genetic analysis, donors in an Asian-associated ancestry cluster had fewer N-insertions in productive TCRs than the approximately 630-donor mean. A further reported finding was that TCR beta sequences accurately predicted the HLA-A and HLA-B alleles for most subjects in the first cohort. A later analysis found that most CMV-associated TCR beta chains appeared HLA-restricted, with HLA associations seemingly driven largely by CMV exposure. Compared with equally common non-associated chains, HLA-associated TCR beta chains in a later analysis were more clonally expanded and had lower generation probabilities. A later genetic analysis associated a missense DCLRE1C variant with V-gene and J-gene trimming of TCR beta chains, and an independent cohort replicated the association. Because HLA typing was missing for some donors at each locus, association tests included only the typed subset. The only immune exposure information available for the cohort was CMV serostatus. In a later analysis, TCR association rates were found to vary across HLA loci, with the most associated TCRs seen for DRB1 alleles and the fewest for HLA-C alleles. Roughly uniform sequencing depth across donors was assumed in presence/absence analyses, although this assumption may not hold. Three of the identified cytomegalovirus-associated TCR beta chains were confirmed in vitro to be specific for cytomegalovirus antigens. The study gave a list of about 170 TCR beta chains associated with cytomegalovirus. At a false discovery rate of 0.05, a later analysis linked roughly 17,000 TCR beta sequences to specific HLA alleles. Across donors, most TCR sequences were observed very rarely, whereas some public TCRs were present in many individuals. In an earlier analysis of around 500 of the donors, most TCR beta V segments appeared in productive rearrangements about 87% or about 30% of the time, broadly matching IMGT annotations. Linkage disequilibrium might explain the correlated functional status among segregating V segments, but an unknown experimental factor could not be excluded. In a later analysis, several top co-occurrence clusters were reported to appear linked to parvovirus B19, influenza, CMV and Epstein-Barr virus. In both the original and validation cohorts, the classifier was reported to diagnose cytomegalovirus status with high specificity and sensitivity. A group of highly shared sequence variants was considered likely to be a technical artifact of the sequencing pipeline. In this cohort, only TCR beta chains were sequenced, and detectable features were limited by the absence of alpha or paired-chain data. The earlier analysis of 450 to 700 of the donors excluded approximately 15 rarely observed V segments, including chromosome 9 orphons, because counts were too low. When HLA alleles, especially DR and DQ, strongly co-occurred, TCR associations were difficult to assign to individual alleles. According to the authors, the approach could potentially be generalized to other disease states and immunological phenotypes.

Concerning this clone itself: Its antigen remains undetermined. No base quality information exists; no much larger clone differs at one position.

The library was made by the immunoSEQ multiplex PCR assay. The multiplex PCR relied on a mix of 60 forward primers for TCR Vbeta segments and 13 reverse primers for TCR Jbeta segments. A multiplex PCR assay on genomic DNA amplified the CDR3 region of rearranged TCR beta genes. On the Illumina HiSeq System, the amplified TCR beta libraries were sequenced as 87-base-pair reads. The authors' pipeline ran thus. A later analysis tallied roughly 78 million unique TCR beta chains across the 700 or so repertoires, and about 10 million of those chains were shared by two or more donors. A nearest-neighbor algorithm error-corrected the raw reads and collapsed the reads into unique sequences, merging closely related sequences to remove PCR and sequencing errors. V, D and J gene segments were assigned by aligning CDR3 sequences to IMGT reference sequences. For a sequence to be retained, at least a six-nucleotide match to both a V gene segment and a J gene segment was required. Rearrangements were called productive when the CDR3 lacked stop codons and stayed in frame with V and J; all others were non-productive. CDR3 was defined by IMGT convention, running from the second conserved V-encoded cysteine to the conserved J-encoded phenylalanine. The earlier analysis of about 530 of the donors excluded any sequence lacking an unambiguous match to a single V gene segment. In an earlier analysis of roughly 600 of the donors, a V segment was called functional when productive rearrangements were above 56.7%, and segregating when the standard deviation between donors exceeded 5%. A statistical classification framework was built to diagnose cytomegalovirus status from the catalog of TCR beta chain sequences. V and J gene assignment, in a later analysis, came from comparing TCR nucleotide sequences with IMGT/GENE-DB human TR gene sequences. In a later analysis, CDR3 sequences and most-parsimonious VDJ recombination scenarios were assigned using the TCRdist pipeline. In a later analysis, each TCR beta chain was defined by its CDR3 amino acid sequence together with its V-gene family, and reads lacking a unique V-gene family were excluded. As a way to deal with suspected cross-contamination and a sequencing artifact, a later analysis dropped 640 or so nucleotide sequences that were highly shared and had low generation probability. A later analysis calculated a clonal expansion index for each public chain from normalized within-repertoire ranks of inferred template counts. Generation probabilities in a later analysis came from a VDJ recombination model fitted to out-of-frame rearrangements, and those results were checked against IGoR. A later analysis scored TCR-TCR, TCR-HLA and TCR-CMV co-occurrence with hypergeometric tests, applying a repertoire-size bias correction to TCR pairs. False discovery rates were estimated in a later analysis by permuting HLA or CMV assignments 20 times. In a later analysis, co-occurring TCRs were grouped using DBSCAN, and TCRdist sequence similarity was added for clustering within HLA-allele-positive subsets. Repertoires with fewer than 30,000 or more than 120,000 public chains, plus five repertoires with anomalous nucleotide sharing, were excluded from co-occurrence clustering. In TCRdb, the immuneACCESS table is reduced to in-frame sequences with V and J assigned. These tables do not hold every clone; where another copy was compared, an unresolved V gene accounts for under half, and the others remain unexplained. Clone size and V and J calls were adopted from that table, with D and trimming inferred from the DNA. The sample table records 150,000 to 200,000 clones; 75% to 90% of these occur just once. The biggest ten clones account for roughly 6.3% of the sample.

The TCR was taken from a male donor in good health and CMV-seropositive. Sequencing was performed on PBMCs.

The CDR3 sequence is CSVLIAGIQDEQYF. The DNA sequence is as follows: TGCAGCGTGCTAATAGCGGGAATCCAGGACGAGCAGTACTTC. The sequence is built from TRBV29-1 and TRBJ2-7, and TRBD2 aligns with 8 junction nucleotides. Including the terminal cysteine and phenylalanine, the CDR3 comprises 14 residues. This entry keeps only the CDR3 DNA: 42 bases, framed from base 1. The germline V and J ends show losses of 6 bases and 5 bases respectively, and no gene match explains 12 bases of the junction. The germline V gene yields SQVTM for CDR1 and ANQGSEA for CDR2.